Listed here are 25 T cell receptor beta chains from one sample, sequenced in a study of OX40 agonist ivuxolimab in advanced cancers. The table came from immunoSEQ multiplex PCR; TCRdb's copy has only in-frame clones and leaves some out. This sample carries 25,000 to 40,000 clones, around four fifths of them seen once, and the ten largest clones take about 12%. Here the sequenced sample was CD4+ or CD8+ T cells sorted from blood, taken in a trial of the OX40 agonist ivuxolimab. These receptors all come from an adult with an advanced solid tumor such as melanoma, head and neck, liver or kidney cancer.

V usage is TRBV4-3 and J usage is TRBJ2-2; no definite D call. The length of the CDR3 is 14 residues. V was trimmed by 1 base and J by 8 bases, leaving 11 bases between them. Germline CDR1 and CDR2: LGHNA and YSLEER. The CDR3 here is CASSQGWGGGELFF. The DNA of the CDR3 is TGCGCCAGCAGCCAAGGGTGGGGTGGAGGGGAGCTGTTTTTT.

V and J are TRBV19 and TRBJ1-2; D remains unclear. Trimming took 3 bases from V and 4 from J, leaving 3 bases between them. This CDR3 has 11 amino acids. Germline V gene sequence: CDR1 LNHDA, CDR2 SQIVND (reference sequence). CDR3 region: CASSIGYGYTF. Here the CDR3 DNA reads TGTGCCAGTAGTATCGGCTATGGCTACACCTTC.

In DNA form, the CDR3 reads TGTGCCAGCTCGACAGGGGGTGACACTGAAGCTTTCTTT. It translates to CASSTGGDTEAFF. This chain joins TRBV18 and TRBJ1-1; 9 bases align to TRBD1. CDR1 is KGHSH, CDR2 LQKENI, per germline. The CDR3 extends over 13 amino acids. V shed 6 bases, J shed 3 bases, and the junction held 2 bases outside the gene matches. Using reference TRBV18 and TRBJ1-1 for the parts outside the CDR3, the full variable domain is NAGVMQNPRHLVRRRGQEARLRCSPMKGHSHVYWYRQLPEEGLKFMVYLQKENIIDESGMPKERFSAEFPKEGPSILRIQQVVRGDSAAYFCASSTGGDTEAFFGQGTRLTVV.

The chain has TRBV6-6 and TRBJ2-7; 9 bases fit TRBD1. Unmatched junction bases numbered 6, after V lost 4 bases and J lost 2 bases. There are 15 residues in the CDR3. Germline CDR1 and CDR2: MNHNY and SVGAGI (reference sequence). In nucleotides, the CDR3 is TGTGCCAGCAGTTCCCGGGACAGGGTTGCCTACGAGCAGTACTTC. Protein sequence: CASSSRDRVAYEQYF.

The rearrangement joins TRBV9 to TRBJ2-3; TRBD1 is a possible D gene (5 bases). Trimming left V 3 bases short and J 2 bases short, with 19 bases between. Germline V gene lookup returns CDR1 SGDLS and CDR2 YYNGEE. The CDR3 extends over 17 amino acids. CDR3 protein: CASSARVERQNTDTQYF. The CDR3 region has the DNA TGTGCCAGCAGCGCCCGGGTGGAGCGACAGAACACAGATACGCAGTATTTT.

The gene calls are TRBV6-1 and TRBJ1-1; 7 bases line up with TRBD1. The CDR3 is 15 amino acids. V lost 4 bases and J lost 7; bases outside the gene matches: 12. Germline V gene lookup returns CDR1 MNHNS and CDR2 SASEGT. The CDR3: CASSVIGQAYFEAFF. DNA for the CDR3: TGTGCCAGCAGTGTCATCGGACAGGCTTACTTTGAAGCTTTCTTT.

This clone was recorded once. The chain recombines TRBV9 with TRBJ2-7, with TRBD2 matching over 10 bases. The germline CDR1 and CDR2 sequences are SGDLS and YYNGEE. The V segment lost 3 bases and the J segment 3 bases; nucleotides outside the gene matches: 3. This CDR3 region has 14 residues. In DNA, the CDR3 is TGTGCCAGCAGCGGAGGACTAGCGGACTACGAGCAGTACTTC. It specifies CASSGGLADYEQYF.

This chain links TRBV30 with TRBJ1-1, with D tentatively TRBD1 (5 bases). V dropped 5 bases and J dropped 4 bases, with 17 bases sitting between them. Germline CDR1 is GTSNPN and CDR2 is SVGIG (reference sequence). CDR3 length: 14 amino acids. CDR3 region: CAWRTKGDLTEAFF. The CDR3 region has the DNA TGTGCCTGGCGAACCAAAGGGGACCTCACTGAAGCTTTCTTT.

The gene calls are TRBV7-9 and TRBJ2-1; D is undetermined. V dropped 3 bases and J dropped 0 bases, with 15 bases sitting between them. Germline-derived CDR1 and CDR2 are SEHNR and FQNEAQ (reference sequence). There are 17 residues in the CDR3. This chain's CDR3 is CASSFPLDKSSYNEQFF. CDR3 bases: TGTGCCAGCAGCTTCCCCCTAGACAAGAGCTCCTACAATGAGCAGTTCTTC.

The chain links TRBV6-6 to TRBJ1-5; 11 positions agree with TRBD1. The CDR3 runs 14 residues. Germline CDR1 reads MNHNY; CDR2 reads SVGAGI (reference sequence). The trim removed 5 bases at V and 7 bases at J, leaving 4 bases unmatched. CDR3 sequence reads: CASSPWTGGQPQHF. The CDR3 region has the DNA TGTGCCAGCAGTCCTTGGACAGGGGGCCAGCCCCAGCATTTT.

The chain joins TRBV28 to TRBJ1-4; 9 nucleotides match TRBD1. The germline CDR1 and CDR2 sequences are MDHEN and SYDVKM. Trimming removed 3 bases from V and 7 bases from J; junction bases left unmatched: 6. The CDR3 runs 15 residues. For the CDR3, the DNA is TGTGCCAGCAGTTTGGACAGGGGACCGGGTGAAAAACTGTTTTTT. Protein: CASSLDRGPGEKLFF.

This chain links TRBV5-8 with TRBJ2-3; tentatively, D is TRBD1 (5 bases). The CDR3 is 14 residues long. The ends were cut back, 1 base at V and 4 bases at J, with 10 bases in the middle. Germline CDR1 reads SGHTS; CDR2 reads YDEGEE. CDR3 region: CASSLWTTPDTQYF. CDR3 DNA: TGTGCCAGCAGCTTGTGGACAACTCCAGATACGCAGTATTTT.

This sequence joins TRBV30 and TRBJ2-3; D gene ambiguous. Germline V gives CDR1 GTSNPN, CDR2 SVGIG (reference sequence). V lost 2 bases and J 0 bases, leaving 12 bases between the germline ends. CDR3 size: 15 residues. As DNA, the CDR3 is TGTGCCTGGAGTTCCGACTCTTCTAGCACAGATACGCAGTATTTT. Its protein is CAWSSDSSSTDTQYF.

This chain links TRBV6-6 with TRBJ1-5, with 8 bases aligning to TRBD1. The germline gives CDR1 MNHNY, CDR2 SVGAGI (reference sequence). Losses at the gene ends were 5 bases for V and 11 bases for J; bases not matched to a gene: 5. There are 12 residues in the CDR3. The CDR3 DNA reads as TGTGCCAGCAGTCCTACGGGACAGGCCCAGCATTTT. It encodes CASSPTGQAQHF.

J is TRBJ1-3 and V is TRBV21-1; TRBD1, as called in the table, went unchecked against the DNA. TRBV21-1 is labeled a pseudogene. The CDR3 sequence is 18 residues long. The CDR3 DNA follows: TGTGCCAGCAGCAAAGGTACGGGACACCCTGTTTCTGGAAACACCATATATTTT. This gives the protein CASSKGTGHPVSGNTIYF.

This chain links TRBV4-2 with TRBJ1-5, with D perhaps matching TRBD1 (5 bases). This CDR3 region has 17 residues. Trimming took 0 bases from V and 2 from J, leaving 14 bases between them. Germline V CDR1 and CDR2: LGHNA, YNFKEQ. The CDR3 protein is CASSQDTTARGNQPQHF. DNA of the CDR3: TGTGCCAGCAGCCAAGATACGACAGCGCGGGGCAATCAGCCCCAGCATTTT.

Only one count was recorded for this clone. This chain uses TRBV11-2 with TRBJ1-3; possibly TRBD1 for D (6 bases). Per germline, CDR1 SGHAT and CDR2 FQNNGV. Between the trimmed V and J ends, which lost 2 bases and 1 base, there was a span of 15 bases. CDR3 size: 17 residues. CDR3 sequence: CASSLSAGDFSGNTIYF. The CDR3 nucleotides are TGTGCCAGCAGCTTAAGTGCAGGGGACTTTTCTGGAAACACCATATATTTT.

The chain joins TRBV7-9 to TRBJ1-2; weak D call: TRBD1 (6 bases). CDR3 length equals 13 residues. Germline V gene data show CDR1 as SEHNR and CDR2 as FQNEAQ (reference sequence). With 1 base removed from V and 6 bases from J, the gap between germline ends came to 9 bases. Here the CDR3 reads CASSLGYRDGYTF. The CDR3 region has the DNA TGTGCCAGCAGCTTAGGCTACAGGGATGGCTACACCTTC.

The chain is built from TRBV6-1 and TRBJ1-5; D not resolved. The CDR3 is 13 residues long. Germline CDR1 and CDR2: MNHNS and SASEGT. Deletions cut 2 bases from V and 6 bases from J, with 8 bases between. CDR3 sequence: CASSELGAQPQHF. The CDR3 bases are TGTGCCAGCAGTGAACTGGGTGCTCAGCCCCAGCATTTT.

The chain couples TRBV9 to TRBJ1-4; TRBD1 is a possible D gene (6 bases). V was clipped by 0 bases and J by 8 bases, with 23 bases between them. Germline CDR1 SGDLS, CDR2 YYNGEE. This CDR3 has 18 residues. DNA of the CDR3: TGTGCCAGCAGCGTAGAGGGGGACCTTCCGGCGGCAGGCGAAAAACTGTTTTTT. Translation: CASSVEGDLPAAGEKLFF.

This chain joins TRBV6-1 and TRBJ1-5; D possibly corresponds to TRBD1 (5 bases). V lost 6 bases, J lost 3 bases, and 15 bases lay in between. CDR3 length equals 15 residues. Germline assignment: CDR1 MNHNS and CDR2 SASEGT. DNA of the CDR3: TGTGCCAGCAGCCGAAGAGGGACGGTCAATCAGCCCCAGCATTTT. Residues: CASSRRGTVNQPQHF.

The V and J genes are TRBV5-6 and TRBJ1-3; D perhaps matches TRBD1 (5 bases). V lost 0 bases, J lost 4 bases, and 11 bases lay in between. The V gene's germline CDR1 is SGHDT and CDR2 YYEEEE. The CDR3 covers 15 residues. CDR3: CASSLGQGPGNTIYF. The CDR3 DNA reads TGTGCCAGCAGCTTGGGTCAGGGACCCGGAAACACCATATATTTT.

V gene TRBV7-9 combines with J gene TRBJ2-1; D may be TRBD2 (6 bases). The V and J ends lost 2 bases and 2 bases respectively, with 10 bases between them. The CDR3 totals 15 residues. Per germline, CDR1 SEHNR and CDR2 FQNEAQ (reference sequence). The CDR3 loop is CASSLRRGTYNEQFF. The CDR3, as DNA: TGTGCCAGCAGCTTAAGGCGGGGCACCTACAATGAGCAGTTCTTC.

This sequence joins TRBV28 and TRBJ2-7, with 8 bases matching TRBD2. With V trimmed by 6 bases and J by 4 bases, 8 bases remained unmatched. The CDR3 extends over 14 amino acids. Per the germline V gene, CDR1 is MDHEN and CDR2 is SYDVKM. The CDR3 region is CASRKLAEGYEQYF. In nucleotides, the CDR3 is TGTGCCAGCAGGAAACTAGCGGAGGGTTACGAGCAGTACTTC.

The chain uses TRBV5-8 and TRBJ1-4; D unresolved. The CDR3 is 12 amino acids. V dropped 0 bases and J dropped 10 bases, with 7 bases sitting between them. In germline, CDR1 is SGHTS, CDR2 YDEGEE. This CDR3 is CASSLGSGKLFF. In DNA, the CDR3 is TGTGCCAGCAGCTTGGGGTCAGGAAAACTGTTTTTT.